The rows below give T cell receptor beta chains drawn from one sample of a study of T-cell memory formation after mild COVID-19. Each CDR3 protein gets one entry after TCRdb re-called the 5' RACE reads with MiXCR. The data contain around 310,000 distinct CDR3 sequences, about 20% of them singletons. The sequencing input was PBMCs or a T cell subset sorted from them (not recorded which). These receptors originate from a man younger than 35 who had mild COVID-19 (a few samples of this study predate the infection). Cell type and time point are not known. CDR3s include the opening cysteine and the closing phenylalanine or tryptophan. The D gene is left open where the match is weak. The listing skips clone size in some rows; elsewhere it reads once, few, many or a size class.

>15|TRBV9|NA|TRBJ2-1|TRBD2
CASSVVLAGDNEQFF
TGTGCCAGCAGCGTAGTATTAGCGGGGGACAATGAGCAGTTCTTC
>13|TRBV7-2|few|TRBJ2-5|NA
CASSVGVQETQYF
TGTGCCAGCAGCGTTGGGGTCCAAGAGACCCAGTACTTC
>14|TRBV7-2|many|TRBJ1-1|NA
CASSAGGGHTEAFF
TGTGCCAGCAGCGCCGGAGGGGGGCACACTGAAGCTTTCTTT
>14|TRBV11-2|NA|TRBJ2-1|NA
CASVRDPESNEQFF
TGTGCCAGCGTTCGGGATCCCGAATCCAATGAGCAGTTCTTC
>15|TRBV12-3/TRBV12-4|few|TRBJ2-1|TRBD2
CASSLGGGGAGEQFF
TGTGCCAGCAGTTTAGGTGGCGGGGGGGCTGGTGAGCAGTTCTTC
>14|TRBV20-1|many|TRBJ1-5|TRBD1
CSARKGQGNQPQHF
TGCAGTGCTAGAAAGGGACAGGGCAATCAGCCCCAGCATTTT
>12|TRBV5-5|few|TRBJ1-1|NA
CASSGVYTEAFF
TGTGCCAGCTCAGGGGTATACACTGAAGCTTTCTTT
>15|TRBV4-1|NA|TRBJ2-3|TRBD1
CASSHPGQGTDTQYF
TGCGCCAGCAGCCATCCGGGACAGGGAACAGATACGCAGTATTTT
>14|TRBV6-2/TRBV6-3|many|TRBJ1-1|NA
CASTDTAMNTEAFF
TGTGCCAGCACCGACACCGCCATGAACACTGAAGCTTTCTTT
>15|TRBV7-2|few|TRBJ2-3|TRBD2
CASSRTSGGSDTQYF
TGTGCCAGCAGTCGGACTAGCGGGGGGTCAGATACGCAGTATTTT
>14|TRBV7-2|few|TRBJ2-1|TRBD1
CASSEDRSYNEQFF
TGTGCCAGCAGCGAGGACAGGTCCTACAATGAGCAGTTCTTC
>13|TRBV7-3|few|TRBJ1-1|NA
CASSLVSGVEAFF
TGTGCCAGCAGCTTAGTTTCGGGGGTTGAAGCTTTCTTT
>17|TRBV14|NA|TRBJ2-2|TRBD2
CASSPLWLAGNTGELFF
TGTGCCAGCAGCCCCCTATGGCTAGCGGGGAACACCGGGGAGCTGTTTTTT
>15|TRBV7-8|few|TRBJ2-5|NA
CASSSRLDSSETQYF
TGTGCCAGCAGCTCCCGCCTTGACAGTTCAGAGACCCAGTACTTC
>15|TRBV12-3/TRBV12-4|few|TRBJ1-1|NA
CASSLGPEMNTEAFF
TGTGCCAGCAGTTTAGGTCCAGAAATGAACACTGAAGCTTTCTTT
>16|TRBV7-2|NA|TRBJ2-1|TRBD2
CASSLWRGGNYNEQFF
TGTGCCAGCAGCTTATGGCGCGGGGGGAACTACAATGAGCAGTTCTTC
>13|TRBV5-6|few|TRBJ2-3|NA
CASSLANSDTQYF
TGTGCCAGCAGCTTGGCCAATTCAGATACGCAGTATTTT
>11|TRBV6-5|NA|TRBJ2-5|NA
CASSPVETQYF
TGTGCCAGCAGCCCTGTCGAGACCCAGTACTTC
>15|TRBV4-3|NA|TRBJ2-7|TRBD1
CASSQDTGQGNEQYF
TGCGCCAGCAGCCAAGATACAGGACAGGGAAACGAGCAGTACTTC
>16|TRBV11-2|few|TRBJ2-6|NA
CASSLVRGPGANVLTF
TGTGCCAGCAGCTTAGTTCGGGGCCCCGGGGCCAACGTCCTGACTTTC
>15|TRBV20-1|few|TRBJ1-2|NA
CSARDLGISNYGYTF
TGCAGTGCTAGAGATCTTGGAATTAGTAACTATGGCTACACCTTC
>22|TRBV4-1|few|TRBJ2-6|TRBD2
CASSHRKTSGGPPARGANVLTF
TGCGCCAGCAGCCACCGCAAAACTAGCGGGGGTCCACCGGCGCGGGGGGCCAACGTCCTGACTTTC
>15|TRBV7-3|few|TRBJ2-1|TRBD1
CASSLGQLGSDEQLF
TGTGCCAGCAGCTTGGGACAGTTGGGTTCGGATGAGCAGTTATTC
>15|TRBV5-1|few|TRBJ2-5|TRBD2
CASRTGTSGQETQYF
TGCGCCAGCAGGACCGGGACTAGCGGGCAAGAGACCCAGTACTTC
>15|TRBV19|NA|TRBJ2-5|TRBD2
CASRNKIAGQETQYF
TGTGCCAGTAGGAATAAAATAGCGGGCCAAGAGACCCAGTACTTC
>15|TRBV7-2|NA|TRBJ1-2|NA
CASSLGPGRLYGYTF
TGTGCCAGCAGCTTAGGGCCCGGACGCCTTTATGGCTACACCTTC
>14|TRBV5-1|few|TRBJ1-4|NA
CASSLDRGVEKLFF
TGCGCCAGCAGCTTGGACCGGGGGGTTGAAAAACTGTTTTTT
>12|TRBV10-3|NA|TRBJ1-6|NA
CAISVGNSPLHF
TGTGCCATCAGTGTTGGCAATTCGCCCCTCCACTTT
>18|TRBV10-3|NA|TRBJ2-1|TRBD2
CAISRQTLETSGGVEQFF
TGTGCCATCAGCCGGCAAACACTCGAGACTAGCGGGGGGGTCGAGCAGTTCTTC
>13|TRBV10-3|few|TRBJ2-7|NA
CAISAGTTGEQYF
TGTGCCATCAGTGCCGGGACGACCGGCGAGCAGTACTTC
>13|TRBV7-2|NA|TRBJ2-7|NA
CASTLGGVYEQYF
TGTGCCAGCACCCTGGGGGGCGTCTACGAGCAGTACTTC
>15|TRBV12-3/TRBV12-4|NA|TRBJ2-3|TRBD2
CASILSGGATDTQYF
TGTGCCAGCATTCTTAGCGGGGGGGCTACAGATACGCAGTATTTT
>16|TRBV4-1|few|TRBJ2-5|NA
CASSQGLGVITETQYF
TGCGCCAGCAGCCAAGGGTTGGGCGTTATAACAGAGACCCAGTACTTC
>14|TRBV4-1|few|TRBJ1-1|NA
CASSQGLMNTEAFF
TGCGCCAGCAGCCAAGGCCTTATGAACACTGAAGCTTTCTTT
>15|TRBV3-1|NA|TRBJ1-1|TRBD1
CASSHFTGGNTEAFF
TGTGCCAGCAGCCATTTCACAGGGGGGAACACTGAAGCTTTCTTT
>16|TRBV3-1|NA|TRBJ1-1|TRBD1
CASSQWGQTTNTWAFF
TGTGCCAGCAGCCAGTGGGGACAGACAACCAACACTTGGGCTTTCTTT
>19|TRBV11-2|NA|TRBJ2-3|TRBD1
CASSLVAPRSGTGTDTQYF
TGTGCCAGCAGCTTAGTGGCGCCCCGGTCGGGGACAGGCACAGATACGCAGTATTTT
>14|TRBV15|few|TRBJ2-3|NA
CATSRDRGGDTQYF
TGTGCCACCAGCAGAGATCGAGGGGGAGATACGCAGTATTTT
>14|TRBV29-1|few|TRBJ2-3|TRBD2
CSVVEAGETDTQYF
TGCAGCGTTGTTGAGGCGGGGGAAACAGATACGCAGTATTTT
>23|TRBV6-6|NA|TRBJ1-6|TRBD1
CASSRLGYQGTAIDSSYNSPLHF
TGTGCCAGCAGTCGTCTGGGATACCAAGGGACAGCGATCGACAGCTCCTATAATTCACCCCTCCACTTT
>16|TRBV24-1|few|TRBJ2-1|TRBD1
CATSDHRQGSLNEQFF
TGTGCCACCAGTGATCACCGACAGGGTTCCTTGAATGAGCAGTTCTTC
>15|TRBV20-1|NA|TRBJ1-4|TRBD1
CSAWDSDATNEKLFF
TGCAGTGCTTGGGACAGCGATGCAACTAATGAAAAACTGTTTTTT
>14|TRBV6-5|few|TRBJ1-1|NA
CASSYSGGRTEAFF
TGTGCCAGCAGTTACTCGGGGGGGCGTACTGAAGCTTTCTTT
>13|TRBV6-2/TRBV6-3|few|TRBJ2-3|NA
CASSDDSTDTQYF
TGTGCCAGCAGTGACGATAGCACAGATACGCAGTATTTT
>16|TRBV4-3|few|TRBJ2-3|NA
CASSPRTGLTTDTQYF
TGCGCCAGCAGCCCGCGGACAGGACTAACCACAGATACGCAGTATTTT
>13|TRBV7-3|NA|TRBJ1-1|NA
CDSSAQVNTEAFF
TGTGACAGCAGCGCTCAGGTGAACACTGAAGCTTTCTTT
>14|TRBV6-2/TRBV6-3|few|TRBJ1-5|TRBD1
CASTRTGGNQPQHF
TGTGCCAGCACCAGGACAGGGGGCAATCAGCCCCAGCATTTT
>16|TRBV4-3|few|TRBJ2-2|NA
CASSRRHYSNTGELFF
TGCGCCAGCAGCCGCCGACACTATTCGAACACCGGGGAGCTGTTTTTT
>13|TRBV19|NA|TRBJ1-2|NA
CASSPGKRDGYTF
TGTGCCAGTAGCCCGGGAAAAAGGGACGGCTACACCTTC
>14|TRBV7-2|NA|TRBJ1-5|NA
CASSFFDSNQPQHF
TGTGCCAGCAGCTTCTTCGATAGCAATCAGCCCCAGCATTTT
>13|TRBV7-2|few|TRBJ2-1|NA
CASTPTPGNEQFF
TGTGCCAGCACCCCAACCCCAGGGAATGAGCAGTTCTTC
>15|TRBV10-3|NA|TRBJ1-2|NA
CAITPGGRSNYGYTF
TGTGCCATCACCCCAGGTGGGCGGTCCAACTATGGCTACACCTTC
>18|TRBV4-3|NA|TRBJ1-1|TRBD1
CASSQDRPQRGRGTEAFF
TGCGCCAGCAGCCAAGATCGTCCACAGAGGGGGCGAGGAACTGAAGCTTTCTTT
>15|TRBV9|NA|TRBJ2-1|NA
CASSVGGGPYNEQFF
TGTGCCAGCAGCGTTGGCGGCGGGCCCTACAATGAGCAGTTCTTC
>13|TRBV6-6|few|TRBJ2-3|NA
CASRPEGTDTQYF
TGTGCCAGCAGACCGGAGGGGACAGATACGCAGTATTTT
>14|TRBV7-2|few|TRBJ2-3|TRBD2
CASSVNSGTDTQYF
TGTGCCAGCAGCGTTAATAGCGGGACAGATACGCAGTATTTT
>14|TRBV15|few|TRBJ1-1|NA
CATSRDPQQGEAFF
TGTGCCACCAGCAGAGATCCCCAGCAAGGTGAAGCTTTCTTT
>12|TRBV18|few|TRBJ1-1|NA
CASSEGDTEAFF
TGTGCCAGCTCCGAGGGGGACACTGAAGCTTTCTTT
>14|TRBV7-6|NA|TRBJ2-5|NA
CASSLPGFQGTQYF
TGTGCCAGCAGCTTGCCAGGGTTCCAAGGGACCCAGTACTTC